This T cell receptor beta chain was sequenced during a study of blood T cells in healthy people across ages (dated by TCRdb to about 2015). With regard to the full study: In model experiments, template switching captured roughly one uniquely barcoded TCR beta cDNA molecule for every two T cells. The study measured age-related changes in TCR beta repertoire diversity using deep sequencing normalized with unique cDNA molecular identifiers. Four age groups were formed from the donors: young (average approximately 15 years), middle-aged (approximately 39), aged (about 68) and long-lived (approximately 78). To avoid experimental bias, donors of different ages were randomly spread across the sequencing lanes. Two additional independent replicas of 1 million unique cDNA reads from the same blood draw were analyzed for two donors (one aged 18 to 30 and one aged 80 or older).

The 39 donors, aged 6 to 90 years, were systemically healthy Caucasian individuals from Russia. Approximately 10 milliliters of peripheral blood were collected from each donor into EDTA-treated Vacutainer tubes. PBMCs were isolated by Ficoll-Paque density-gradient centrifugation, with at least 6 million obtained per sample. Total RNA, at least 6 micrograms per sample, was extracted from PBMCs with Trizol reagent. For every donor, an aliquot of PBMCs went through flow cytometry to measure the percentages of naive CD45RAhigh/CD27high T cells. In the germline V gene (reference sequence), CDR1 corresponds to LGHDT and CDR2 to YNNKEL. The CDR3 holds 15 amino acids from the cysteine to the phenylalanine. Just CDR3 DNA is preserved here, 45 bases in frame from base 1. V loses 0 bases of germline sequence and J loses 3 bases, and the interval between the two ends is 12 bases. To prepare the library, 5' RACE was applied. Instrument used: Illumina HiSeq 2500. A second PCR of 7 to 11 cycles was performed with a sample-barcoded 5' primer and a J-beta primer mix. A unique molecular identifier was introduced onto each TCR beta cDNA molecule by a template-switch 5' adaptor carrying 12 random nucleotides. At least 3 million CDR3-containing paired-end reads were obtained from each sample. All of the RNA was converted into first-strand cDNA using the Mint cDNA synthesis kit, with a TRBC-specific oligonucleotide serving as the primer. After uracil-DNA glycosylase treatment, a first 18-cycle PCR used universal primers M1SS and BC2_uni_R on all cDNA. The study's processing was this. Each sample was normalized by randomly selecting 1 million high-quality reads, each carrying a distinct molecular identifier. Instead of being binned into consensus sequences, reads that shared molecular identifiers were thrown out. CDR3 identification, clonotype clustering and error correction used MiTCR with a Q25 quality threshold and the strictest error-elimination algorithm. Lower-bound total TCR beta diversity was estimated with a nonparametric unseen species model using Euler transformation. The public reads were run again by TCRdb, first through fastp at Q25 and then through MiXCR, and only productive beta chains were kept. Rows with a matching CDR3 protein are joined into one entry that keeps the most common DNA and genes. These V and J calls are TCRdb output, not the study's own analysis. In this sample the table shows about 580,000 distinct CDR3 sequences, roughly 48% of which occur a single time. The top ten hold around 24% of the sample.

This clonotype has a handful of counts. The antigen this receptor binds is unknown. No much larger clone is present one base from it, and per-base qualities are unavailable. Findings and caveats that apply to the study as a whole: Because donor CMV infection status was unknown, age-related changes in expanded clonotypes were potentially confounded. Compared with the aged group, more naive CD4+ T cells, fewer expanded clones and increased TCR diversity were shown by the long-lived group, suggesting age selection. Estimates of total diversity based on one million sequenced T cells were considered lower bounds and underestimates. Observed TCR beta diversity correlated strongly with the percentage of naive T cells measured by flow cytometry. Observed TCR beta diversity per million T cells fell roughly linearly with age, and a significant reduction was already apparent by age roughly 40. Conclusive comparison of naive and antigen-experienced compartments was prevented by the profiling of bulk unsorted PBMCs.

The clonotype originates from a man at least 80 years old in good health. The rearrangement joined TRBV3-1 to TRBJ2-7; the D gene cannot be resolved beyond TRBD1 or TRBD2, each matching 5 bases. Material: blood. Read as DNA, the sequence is TGTGCCAGCAGCCAAGATCCGGGGCTACTCTACGAGCAGTACTTC. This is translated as CASSQDPGLLYEQYF.